This T cell receptor beta chain was sequenced in a study of T cells in Graves' hyperthyroidism and ophthalmopathy. In patients aged 18 to 65, hyperthyroidism was newly diagnosed, with duration under 2 months. Any patient presenting with uncontrolled infection, other autoimmune disease, pregnancy or lactation was left out. From roughly 9.2 ml of fresh peripheral blood, PBMCs were isolated. Study findings and constraints: Most clonotypes expanded in thyroid above 0.001 were likewise present in blood.

This clonotype was detected many times. The antigen is unknown. V lost 6 bases and J 8 bases, leaving 16 bases between the germline ends. CDR3 length: 13 amino acids. The V gene's germline CDR1 is MDHEN and CDR2 SYDVKM. TCR beta CDR3 regions were amplified from RNA transcripts. First-round RT-PCR with HTBI primers amplified the TCR CDR3 region. TCRdb reanalysed the multiplex PCR reads using MiXCR and keeps one entry per CDR3 protein. The sample consists of some 620,000 distinct CDR3 sequences, about a sixth of them appearing once. Sequenced: blood. The V call is TRBV28, the J call TRBJ1-2, with D uncertain. The sequence derives from a woman aged 25 to 39 with Graves' hyperthyroidism. The CDR3 DNA reads TGTGCCAGCAGCCTGCCCCCGGGGAGAGGCTACACCTTC. This gives the protein CASSLPPGRGYTF.